This TCR beta chain was observed in a study of blood T cell repertoires in COVID-19. Study at large: T cells, B-cell-depleted T cells, or PBMCs supplied cDNA or gDNA.

The CDR3 is made up of 14 amino acids. The V gene end was trimmed by 6 bases and the J gene end by 1 base; junction bases not matched to a gene: 5. Germline V gene lookup returns CDR1 MNHEY and CDR2 SVGAGI. Per the study methods: The authors estimated nucleated cell counts from reference gene primer amplification. The assay was immunoSEQ multiplex PCR, and TCRdb's table has in-frame clones only and misses some. V and J calls and clone size are as listed in that table; D and trimming were resolved from the DNA. This table has 85,000 to 90,000 clones, roughly 80% appearing once. J is TRBJ1-1 and V is TRBV6-5; 7 nucleotides align to TRBD1. What was sequenced was peripheral blood. The TCR was taken from a man in his 70s with acute or convalescent COVID-19. CDR3: CASSLRTGNTEAFF. DNA of the CDR3: TGTGCCAGCAGCCTTCGGACAGGGAACACTGAAGCTTTCTTT.